This T cell receptor (beta chain) stems from a study of cytomegalovirus exposure and HLA in healthy donors. The PCR had 60 Vbeta and 13 Jbeta primers. Sequenced by immunoSEQ multiplex PCR; TCRdb stores in-frame clones only, minus some. There are approximately 85,000 clones in the sample; under 90% occur only once, and about 30% lies in the top ten. The CDR3 spans 14 residues. V lost 1 base and J lost 6, with 12 bases in between. Germline values: CDR1 SGHTA, CDR2 FQGNSA. The sequencing input was PBMCs. The chain combines TRBV7-2 with TRBJ1-2; D is uncertain. This TCR was sampled from a man aged 45-60 years in good health and CMV-seropositive. The CDR3 protein is CASSLGALLDGYTF. The CDR3 DNA sequence: TGTGCCAGCAGCTTAGGTGCCCTTTTAGATGGCTACACCTTC.